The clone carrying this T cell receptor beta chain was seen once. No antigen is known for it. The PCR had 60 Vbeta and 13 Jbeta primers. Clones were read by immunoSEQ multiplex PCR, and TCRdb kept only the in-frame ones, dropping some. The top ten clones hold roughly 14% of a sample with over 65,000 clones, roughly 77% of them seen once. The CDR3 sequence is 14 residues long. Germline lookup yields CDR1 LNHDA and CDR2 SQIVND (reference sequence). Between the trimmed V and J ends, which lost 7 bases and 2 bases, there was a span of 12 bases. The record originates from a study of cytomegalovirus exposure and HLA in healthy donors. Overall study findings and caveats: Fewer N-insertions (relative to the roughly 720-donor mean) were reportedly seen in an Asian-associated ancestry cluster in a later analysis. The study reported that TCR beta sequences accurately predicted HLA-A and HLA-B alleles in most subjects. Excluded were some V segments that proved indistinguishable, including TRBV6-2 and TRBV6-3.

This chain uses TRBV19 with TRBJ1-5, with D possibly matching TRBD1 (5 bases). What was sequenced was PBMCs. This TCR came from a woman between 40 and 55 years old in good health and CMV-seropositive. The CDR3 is CASKGEGGNQPQHF. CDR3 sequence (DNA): TGTGCCAGTAAAGGGGAAGGGGGCAATCAGCCCCAGCATTTT.